This T cell receptor beta chain derives from a study of technical replicates of blood from four donors. TCRdb keeps only in-frame clones here, not all; method: immunoSEQ multiplex PCR. The profile shows about 85,000 clones, about 94% of them singletons. Unmatched junction bases numbered 8, after V lost 7 bases and J lost 6 bases. The V gene's germline CDR1 is MDHEN and CDR2 SYDVKM. The length of the CDR3 is 14 residues. The specimen was T cells isolated from PBMCs. This rearrangement joins TRBV28 to TRBJ2-7; 11 nucleotides align to TRBD1. The clonotype was recovered from a human donor in good health. The CDR3 loop is CASNPGTGGTEQYF. The CDR3 DNA reads TGTGCCAGCAACCCCGGGACAGGGGGGACCGAGCAGTACTTC.